This is a list of T cell receptor beta chains from one sample in a study of human thymus T cells. Profiled with immunoSEQ multiplex PCR; TCRdb holds only in-frame clones, not every one. The table includes 35,000 to 55,000 clones, approximately 95% detected once. Sequenced: blood. These receptors came from a boy less than two years old with a congenital heart defect but otherwise immunologically healthy. The CDR3 runs from the conserved cysteine through the conserved F or W. A D gene is named only where the DNA matches it firmly. Only some rows state a clone size, as once, few, many or a class for expanded clones.

v_call	j_call	clone_size	d_call	cdr3_nt	cdr3_aa
TRBV28	TRBJ1-2	-	-	TGTGCCAGCAACCTTCTCGGGGCTTTTAACTATGGCTACACCTTC	CASNLLGAFNYGYTF
TRBV5-1	TRBJ2-2	-	-	TGCGCCAGCAGCTTGCGTGGGGGCCTCGACGGGGAGCTGTTTTTT	CASSLRGGLDGELFF
TRBV4-3	TRBJ2-7	once	TRBD2	TGCGCCAGCAGCCAAGCTAGCGGGGGGGCCTACGAGCAGTACTTC	CASSQASGGAYEQYF
TRBV6-5	TRBJ1-2	once	-	TGTGCCAGCAGTTACCGAGGGGGAAGTGGCTACACCTTC	CASSYRGGSGYTF
TRBV6-5	TRBJ2-5	-	TRBD2	TGTGCCAGCAGCCCCTCCGGACTAGCGCCAGAGACCCAGTACTTC	CASSPSGLAPETQYF
TRBV5-4	TRBJ2-5	few	-	TGTGCCAGCAGCCAGAAAGGGGGGTGGGAGACCCAGTACTTC	CASSQKGGWETQYF
TRBV5-6	TRBJ2-2	-	TRBD2	TGTGCCAGCAGCTTGCGGGGGGGCTTCGGGGAGCTGTTTTTT	CASSLRGGFGELFF
TRBV5-1	TRBJ2-3	-	-	TGCGCCAGCAGCTTGGTCGCAGATACGCAGTATTTT	CASSLVADTQYF
TRBV4-1	TRBJ2-7	-	-	TGCGCCAGCAGCCAAGGCGACAGCTCCTACGAGCAGTACTTC	CASSQGDSSYEQYF
TRBV4-3	TRBJ1-1	once	TRBD1	TGCGCCAGCAGCCGATCGACAGGGAGTGGGGTGAACACTGAAGCTTTCTTT	CASSRSTGSGVNTEAFF
TRBV2	TRBJ2-3	-	TRBD2	TGTGCCAGCAGTAGCGGGGGGGCCCCAGATACGCAGTATTTT	CASSSGGAPDTQYF
TRBV30	TRBJ2-1	-	-	TGTGCCTGGAGTAATCCGCGGCCCTCCTACAATGAGCAGTTCTTC	CAWSNPRPSYNEQFF
TRBV27	TRBJ2-7	once	TRBD1	TGTGCCAGCAGTCCCCGGACAGGGGGCTACGAGCAGTACTTC	CASSPRTGGYEQYF
TRBV13	TRBJ2-7	-	TRBD1	TGTGCCAGCAGCTTGGTGGGGACAGGGTCGTACGAGCAGTACTTC	CASSLVGTGSYEQYF
TRBV19	TRBJ2-7	-	TRBD1	TGTGCCAACCGACAGGGGAACTTC	CANRQGNF
TRBV7-3	TRBJ2-1	-	-	TGTGCCAGCAGTCCCGGGATTGAGCAGTTCTTC	CASSPGIEQFF
TRBV13	TRBJ1-5	once	-	TGTGCCAGCAGCTTACGCGGCAATCAGCCCCAGCATTTT	CASSLRGNQPQHF
TRBV19	TRBJ1-1	-	TRBD1	TGTGCCAGTAGTATAGGACAGGGCACTGAAGCTTTCTTT	CASSIGQGTEAFF
TRBV18	TRBJ2-5	-	TRBD2	TGTGCCAGCTCACCGGCGGGGGGGGCCGGTGAGACCCAGTACTTC	CASSPAGGAGETQYF
TRBV19	TRBJ1-2	-	TRBD1	TGTGCCAGTAGTGGCGCCGGGACAGGAGGCTATGGCTACACCTTC	CASSGAGTGGYGYTF
TRBV4-2	TRBJ2-5	-	-	TGTGCCAGCAGCCAAGAAACGGGGGTGAGAGAGACCCAGTACTTC	CASSQETGVRETQYF
TRBV6-1	TRBJ2-5	-	TRBD2	TGTGCCACCAACGCCGGGACTAGCGAAGAGACCCAGTACTTC	CATNAGTSEETQYF
TRBV6-5	TRBJ2-1	-	TRBD1	TGTGCCAGCAGTACCATGACAGGGGTCGGTGAGCAGTTCTTC	CASSTMTGVGEQFF
TRBV27	TRBJ1-2	-	-	TGTGCCAGCAGTTTATCCCCCGGACATGAGACTCACTATGGCTACACCTTC	CASSLSPGHETHYGYTF
TRBV5-5	TRBJ1-6	-	TRBD1	TGTGCCAGCAGCTTAGGGACAGGGGCGCCTTCACCCCTCCACTTT	CASSLGTGAPSPLHF
TRBV7-9	TRBJ2-7	-	-	TGTGCCAGCAGCTTAGGGGACACCTACGAGCAGTACTTC	CASSLGDTYEQYF
TRBV5-1	TRBJ2-2	-	TRBD2	TGCGCCAGCAGCGGGACTAGCGGGGGGTACACCGGGGAGCTGTTTTTT	CASSGTSGGYTGELFF
TRBV10-2	TRBJ2-1	-	-	TGCGCCAGCAGGGACCCGAGCTCCTACAATGAGCAGTTCTTC	CASRDPSSYNEQFF
TRBV23-1	TRBJ2-3	-	-	TGCGCCAGCAGTCAAACCTACTGCCGGGGAGATACGCAGTATTTT	CASSQTYCRGDTQYF
TRBV7-2	TRBJ1-3	-	TRBD1	TGTGCCAGCAGCTGGGACAGCTCTGGAAACACCATATATTTT	CASSWDSSGNTIYF
TRBV7-2	TRBJ1-4	-	-	TGTGCCAGCAGCTTATGGGGGTCCGTGACTAATGAAAAACTGTTTTTT	CASSLWGSVTNEKLFF
TRBV28	TRBJ1-1	-	-	TGTGCCAGCATTCCCAGGGGCAGCACTGAAGCTTTCTTT	CASIPRGSTEAFF
TRBV9	TRBJ2-3	-	-	TGTGCCAGCAGCCCGGGGGCCCCAGATACGCAGTATTTT	CASSPGAPDTQYF
TRBV5-1	TRBJ2-1	-	TRBD2	TGCGCCAGCAGCTTGACAGCGGGGGGCAATGAGCAGTTCTTC	CASSLTAGGNEQFF
TRBV30	TRBJ2-2	-	-	TGTGCCTGGAGGGTAGTAACCGGGGAGCTGTTTTTT	CAWRVVTGELFF
TRBV4-2	TRBJ2-7	-	TRBD2	TGTGCCAGCAGCCGGACTAGCTCCTACGAGCAGTACTTC	CASSRTSSYEQYF
TRBV4-3	TRBJ2-1	once	TRBD1	TGCGCCAGCAGCCGACAGGGGGCCTACAATGAGCAGTTCTTC	CASSRQGAYNEQFF
TRBV9	TRBJ1-2	-	-	TGTGCCAGCAGCGTAGCACAGGGCTATGGCTACACCTTC	CASSVAQGYGYTF
TRBV9	TRBJ2-3	-	-	TGTGCCAGCAGCCCCAACGACCCGGACACAGATACGCAGTATTTT	CASSPNDPDTDTQYF
TRBV9	TRBJ2-2	once	TRBD2	TGTGCCAGCAGCGCCGGGACTAGCGGCACCGGGGAGCTGTTTTTT	CASSAGTSGTGELFF
TRBV6-5	TRBJ2-1	-	TRBD2	TGTGCCAGCAGTTACGGACCTCCTAGCCGGGGGGGGCAGTTCTTC	CASSYGPPSRGGQFF
TRBV12-5	TRBJ1-5	-	-	TGTGCTAGTGGTCTAAGGGTCGGTCAGCCCCAGCATTTT	CASGLRVGQPQHF
TRBV11-2	TRBJ1-3	-	-	TGTGCCAGCAGCTCTTTAGTTGACAGGTTCTCTGGAAACACCATATATTTT	CASSSLVDRFSGNTIYF
TRBV28	TRBJ1-5	-	-	TGTGCCAGCAGTTTACAGGGCAATCAGCCCCAGCATTTT	CASSLQGNQPQHF
TRBV7-2	TRBJ2-1	-	TRBD2	TGTGCCAGCAGCCAAAACGGGGGGACCTACAATGAGCAGTTCTTC	CASSQNGGTYNEQFF
TRBV6-5	TRBJ1-2	-	-	TGTGCCAGCAGTTACCAGGCGTTCTATGGCTACACCTTC	CASSYQAFYGYTF
TRBV4-1	TRBJ2-7	-	-	TGCGCCAGCAGCTCCCCGGCGGGGCCCACAGGCTACGAGCAGTACTTC	CASSSPAGPTGYEQYF
TRBV6-1	TRBJ1-2	-	-	TGTGCCAGCAGTGGACAGGGCTACACCTTC	CASSGQGYTF
TRBV7-2	TRBJ1-2	-	-	TGTGCCAGCAGCTTAGGGGGGAAAACTAACTATGGCTACACCTTC	CASSLGGKTNYGYTF